This TCR beta chain appears in the sequencing data of a study of post-analysis software for immune sequencing data. On the study more broadly: The cohort encompassed relapsing-remitting, secondary progressive and progressive-relapsing multiple sclerosis disease courses. Study-wide results and caveats: Higher frequency in patients than in controls was seen for a handful of TRBV segments, with TRBV5-6, TRBV5-1 and TRBV20-1 among them.

On this clonotype itself: Its antigen is as yet unknown.

Sequencing libraries made from TCR beta cDNA carried unique molecular identifiers. TCRdb analysed the PCR reads with MiXCR anew, one entry per CDR3 protein. The profile shows 700,000 to 900,000 distinct CDR3 sequences, just over 45% of them singletons. The V gene's germline CDR1 is DFQATT and CDR2 SNEGSKA (reference sequence). This CDR3 comprises 15 residues. Trimming stripped 3 bases from V and 5 bases from J, with 17 bases between. The genes are TRBV20-1 and TRBJ2-1; weak D call: TRBD2 (6 bases). The sequence was obtained from a girl aged 10 to 17 with multiple sclerosis. Input material: blood. The CDR3 nucleotides read TGCAGTGCTAGTCCGGGACTTCTATTCCACAATGAGCAGTTCTTC. It is translated as CSASPGLLFHNEQFF.